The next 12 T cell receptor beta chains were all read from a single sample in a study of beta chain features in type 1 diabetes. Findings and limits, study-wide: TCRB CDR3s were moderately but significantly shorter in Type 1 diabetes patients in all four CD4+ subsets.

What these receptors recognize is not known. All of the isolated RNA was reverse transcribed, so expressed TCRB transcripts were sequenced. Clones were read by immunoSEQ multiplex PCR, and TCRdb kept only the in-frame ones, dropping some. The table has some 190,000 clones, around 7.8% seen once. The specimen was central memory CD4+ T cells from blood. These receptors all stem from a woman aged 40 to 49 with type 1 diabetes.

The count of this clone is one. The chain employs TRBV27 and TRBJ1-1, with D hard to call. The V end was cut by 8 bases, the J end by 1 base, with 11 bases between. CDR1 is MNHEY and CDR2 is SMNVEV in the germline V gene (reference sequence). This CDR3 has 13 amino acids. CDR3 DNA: TGTGCCAGCTGCCGGGGTGGGAACACTGAAGCTTTCTTT. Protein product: CASCRGGNTEAFF.

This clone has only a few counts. CDR3 bases: TGCGCCAGCGGAAACAGGGGCACGAGGACTGAAGCTTTCTTT. Its translation is CASGNRGTRTEAFF. This chain uses TRBV4-3 with TRBJ1-1, with 7 bases that match TRBD1. Germline loops: CDR1 LGHNA, CDR2 YSLEER. Unmatched junction bases numbered 11, after V lost 8 bases and J lost 5 bases. There are 14 residues in the CDR3.

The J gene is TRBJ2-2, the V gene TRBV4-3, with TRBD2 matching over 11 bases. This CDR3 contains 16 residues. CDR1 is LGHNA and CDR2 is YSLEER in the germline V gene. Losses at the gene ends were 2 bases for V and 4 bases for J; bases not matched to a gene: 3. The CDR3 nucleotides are TGCGCCAGCAGCCAAATTCTAGCGGGAGGCACCGGGGAGCTGTTTTTT. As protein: CASSQILAGGTGELFF.

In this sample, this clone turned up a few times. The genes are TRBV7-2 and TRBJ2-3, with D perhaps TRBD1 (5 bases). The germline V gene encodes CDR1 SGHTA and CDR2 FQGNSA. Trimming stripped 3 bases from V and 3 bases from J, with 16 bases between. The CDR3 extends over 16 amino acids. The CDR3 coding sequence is TGTGCCAGCAGCTTCAGGGCAGGGTTCGGAACAGATACGCAGTATTTT. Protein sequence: CASSFRAGFGTDTQYF.

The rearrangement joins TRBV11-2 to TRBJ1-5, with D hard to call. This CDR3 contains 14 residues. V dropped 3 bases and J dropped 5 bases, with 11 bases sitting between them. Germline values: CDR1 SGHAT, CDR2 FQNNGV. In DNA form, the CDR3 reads TGTGCCAGCAGCTTGCGGTCACAAGATCAGCCCCAGCATTTT. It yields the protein CASSLRSQDQPQHF.

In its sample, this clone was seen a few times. CDR3 sequence reads: CASSIPGGYNEQFF. CDR3 bases: TGTGCCAGCAGCATACCGGGGGGGTACAATGAGCAGTTCTTC. This sequence joins TRBV7-2 and TRBJ2-1; 8 nucleotides line up with TRBD2. Germline V CDR1 and CDR2: SGHTA, FQGNSA. The CDR3 sequence is 14 residues long. V trimming: 5 bases; J trimming: 4 bases; junction bases outside the gene matches: 4.

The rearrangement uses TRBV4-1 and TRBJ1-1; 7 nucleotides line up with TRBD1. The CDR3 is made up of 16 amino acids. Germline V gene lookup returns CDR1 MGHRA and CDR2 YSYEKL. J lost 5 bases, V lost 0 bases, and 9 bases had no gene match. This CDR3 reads CASSQDQDRRGTEAFF. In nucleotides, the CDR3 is TGCGCCAGCAGCCAAGACCAGGACAGGAGGGGAACTGAAGCTTTCTTT.

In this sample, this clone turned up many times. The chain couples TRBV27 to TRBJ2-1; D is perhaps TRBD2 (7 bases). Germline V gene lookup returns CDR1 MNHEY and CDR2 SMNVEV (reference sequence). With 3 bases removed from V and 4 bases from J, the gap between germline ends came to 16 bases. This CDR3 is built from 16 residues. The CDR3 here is CASSFRSGTPYNEQFF. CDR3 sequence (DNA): TGTGCCAGCAGTTTTCGAAGCGGGACACCATACAATGAGCAGTTCTTC.

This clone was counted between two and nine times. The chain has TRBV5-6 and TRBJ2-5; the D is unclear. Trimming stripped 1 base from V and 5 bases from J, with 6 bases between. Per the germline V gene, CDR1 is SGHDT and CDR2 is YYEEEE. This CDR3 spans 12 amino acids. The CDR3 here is CASSLTSETQYF. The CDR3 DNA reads TGTGCCAGCAGCTTGACATCCGAGACCCAGTACTTC. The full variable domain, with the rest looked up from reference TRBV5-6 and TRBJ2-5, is DAGVTQSPTHLIKTRGQQVTLRCSPKSGHDTVSWYQQALGQGPQFIFQYYEEEERQRGNFPDRFSGHQFPNYSSELNVNALLLGDSALYLCASSLTSETQYFGPGTRLLVL.

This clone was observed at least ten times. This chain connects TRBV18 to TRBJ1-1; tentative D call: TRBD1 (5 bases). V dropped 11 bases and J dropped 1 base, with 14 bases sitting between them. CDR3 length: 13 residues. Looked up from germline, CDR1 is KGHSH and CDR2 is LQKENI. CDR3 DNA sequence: TGTGCCGTCCGGGGGGATAGGAACACTGAAGCTTTCTTT. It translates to CAVRGDRNTEAFF.

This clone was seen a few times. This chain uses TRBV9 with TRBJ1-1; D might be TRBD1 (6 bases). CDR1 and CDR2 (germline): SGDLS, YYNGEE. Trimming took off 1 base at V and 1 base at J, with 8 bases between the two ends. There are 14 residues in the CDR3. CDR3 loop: CASSVQGSNTEAFF. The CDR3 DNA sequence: TGTGCCAGCAGCGTACAGGGGTCGAACACTGAAGCTTTCTTT.

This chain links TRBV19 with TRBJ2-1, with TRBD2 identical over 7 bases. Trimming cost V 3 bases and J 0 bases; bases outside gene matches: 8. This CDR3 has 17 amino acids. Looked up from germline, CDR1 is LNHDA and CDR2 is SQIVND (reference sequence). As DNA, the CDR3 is TGTGCCAGTAGTATCTGGGCGGGGGTGAGCTCCTACAATGAGCAGTTCTTC. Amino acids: CASSIWAGVSSYNEQFF.